This TCR beta chain was sequenced in a study of blood T cell repertoires in COVID-19. As for the study in general: Samples taken during acute and convalescent COVID-19 were collected in the United States, Italy and Spain. PBMCs, B-cell-depleted T cells, or T cells provided the cDNA or gDNA that made up the material.

The V end was cut by 1 base, the J end by 5 bases, with 11 bases between. Germline CDR1 SGHAT, CDR2 FQNNGV. The CDR3 length is 14 residues. Per the study methods: The assay estimated nucleated cells by amplifying reference gene primers. TCRdb keeps only in-frame clones here, not all; method: immunoSEQ multiplex PCR. V, J and clone size are taken as reported in that table, and D and trimming were inferred from the DNA itself. The table includes about 210,000 clones, about 89% detected once. This receptor was identified in a woman in her thirties or forties with acute or convalescent COVID-19. V gene TRBV11-2 combines with J gene TRBJ2-5, with D hard to call. Sequenced material: peripheral blood. For the CDR3, the DNA is TGTGCCAGCAGCTTAGTTCGGGTGTCGGAGACCCAGTACTTC. Amino acids: CASSLVRVSETQYF.